The rows below give T cell receptor beta chains drawn from one sample of a study of technical replicates of blood from a few donors. Sequencing was performed with immunoSEQ multiplex PCR; in TCRdb, only in-frame clones are kept and a portion is missing. The sample shows tens of thousands of clones, around 93% of them seen only once. Specimen: T cells isolated from PBMCs. These receptors originate from a human donor in good health. Both conserved end residues are part of each CDR3. Size values are once, few and many counts, or a class for expanded clones, and some rows have none.

abundance: -; j_gene: TRBJ2-7; v_gene: TRBV28; CDR3aa: CASSPSIFEQYF
abundance: -; j_gene: TRBJ1-4; v_gene: TRBV25-1; CDR3aa: CASSDTGAINEKLFF
abundance: -; j_gene: TRBJ2-5; v_gene: TRBV7-3; CDR3aa: CASSPLGGKETQYF
abundance: -; j_gene: TRBJ1-1; v_gene: TRBV5-1; CDR3aa: CASSSTGTNTEAFF
abundance: -; j_gene: TRBJ2-7; v_gene: TRBV11-2; CDR3aa: CASSLESLSGRFAFEQYF
abundance: -; j_gene: TRBJ1-5; v_gene: TRBV28; CDR3aa: CASSLVQSNQPQHF
abundance: -; j_gene: TRBJ1-2; v_gene: TRBV11-3; CDR3aa: CASSLAGYGYTF
abundance: -; j_gene: TRBJ1-5; v_gene: TRBV27; CDR3aa: CASRPDRQDRHSNQPQHF
abundance: -; j_gene: TRBJ2-2; v_gene: TRBV4-3; CDR3aa: CASSEGLAGGTGELFF
abundance: -; j_gene: TRBJ1-5; v_gene: TRBV7-2; CDR3aa: CASSSQGGSQPQHF
abundance: -; j_gene: TRBJ1-4; v_gene: TRBV4-1; CDR3aa: CASSQDGGQTKLFF
abundance: once; j_gene: TRBJ1-2; v_gene: TRBV12-5; CDR3aa: CASGLQYYGYTF
abundance: once; j_gene: TRBJ1-2; v_gene: TRBV19; CDR3aa: CASRTGDYGYTF
abundance: -; j_gene: TRBJ1-3; v_gene: TRBV27; CDR3aa: CASRLSSGNTIYF
abundance: -; j_gene: TRBJ2-2; v_gene: TRBV14; CDR3aa: CASSPWTGSNGELFF
abundance: -; j_gene: TRBJ1-4; v_gene: TRBV4-1; CDR3aa: CASSPIALPLPRRGLFF
abundance: -; j_gene: TRBJ1-2; v_gene: TRBV5-1; CDR3aa: CASSTGRGGNYGYTF
abundance: -; j_gene: TRBJ2-5; v_gene: TRBV5-1; CDR3aa: CASSPEGFRETQYF
abundance: -; j_gene: TRBJ1-3; v_gene: TRBV11-3; CDR3aa: CASSFGSASGNTIYF